These T cell receptor beta chains were read from a single sample in a study of CXCR3 chemokines and chemotherapy response in bladder cancer. TCRdb processed the PCR reads anew with MiXCR; each CDR3 protein has one entry. The sample holds 950 to 1,500 distinct CDR3 sequences, approximately 19% seen once. This specimen was collected from a patient whose treatment included neoadjuvant chemotherapy. The receptor source for this set is a human donor with bladder cancer that did not respond to neoadjuvant chemotherapy. Each CDR3 is given with its conserved first and last residue. The D gene is left open where the match is weak. Size values are once, few and many counts, or a class for expanded clones, and some rows have none.

NA	TRBJ2-7	TRBV6-1	large	TGTGCCAGCAGCGGACATATGTTTGGCGAGCAGTACTTC	CASSGHMFGEQYF
NA	TRBJ2-1	TRBV6-5	large	TGTGCCAGCAGTTATGGGGGGGCGCTCTGGGATGAGCAGTTCTTC	CASSYGGALWDEQFF
NA	TRBJ1-2	TRBV6-6	medium-sized	TGTGCCAGCAGCCCCTCGGACTATGGCTACACCTTC	CASSPSDYGYTF
NA	TRBJ1-6	TRBV19	medium-sized	TGTGCCAGTAGTAAGGCGACGGCGGGCTCCTATAATTCACCCCTCCACTTT	CASSKATAGSYNSPLHF
TRBD2	TRBJ2-7	TRBV6-6	medium-sized	TGTGCCAGCAGACAGGGACTAGCCTACGAGCAGTACTTC	CASRQGLAYEQYF
NA	TRBJ1-2	TRBV5-6	large	TGTGCCAGCAGCTTGGGGGCAGATGGCTACACCTTC	CASSLGADGYTF
TRBD2	TRBJ2-2	TRBV30	medium-sized	TGTGCCTGGACCCGGGGACTAGCGGGAGTTATCGGGGAGCTGTTTTTT	CAWTRGLAGVIGELFF
TRBD1	TRBJ2-7	TRBV6-5	many	TGTGCCAGCAGTGCTTCAGGGGGCGAGCAGTACTTC	CASSASGGEQYF
NA	TRBJ2-7	TRBV7-9	many	TGTGCCAGCAGCTTTGAGGGGGGTGGAGGGAGTAAGCAGTACTTC	CASSFEGGGGSKQYF
NA	TRBJ1-1	TRBV20-1	few	TGCAGTGCTAGCCCCACCCGCCAGGGGACGGGCACTGAAGCTTTCTTT	CSASPTRQGTGTEAFF
TRBD2	TRBJ2-7	TRBV27	many	TGTGCCAGCAGCCACAGACTAGCGGGGGACCACTACGAGCAGTACTTC	CASSHRLAGDHYEQYF
NA	TRBJ1-3	TRBV18	many	TGTGCCAGCTCACTTGGGACGGCCTCTGGAAACACCATATATTTT	CASSLGTASGNTIYF
TRBD1	TRBJ1-1	TRBV6-1	large	TGTGCCAGCAGTGGCGGCAGGGGGGAGTGGGACACTGAAGCTTTCTTT	CASSGGRGEWDTEAFF
NA	TRBJ2-7	TRBV18	medium-sized	TGTGCCAGCTCACGAGAAACGTACGAGCAGTACTTC	CASSRETYEQYF
TRBD2	TRBJ2-7	TRBV20-1	NA	TGCAGTGAAATTAGCGGGAGACCCTACGAGCAGTACTTC	CSEISGRPYEQYF
TRBD2	TRBJ2-2	TRBV11-1	many	TGTGCCAGCAGCCCAAGCGGGAGAACCGGGGAGCTGTTTTTT	CASSPSGRTGELFF
TRBD2	TRBJ2-1	TRBV27	many	TGTGCCAGCCGCTTAACCAGCGGGGGGGCCAATGAGCAGTTCTTC	CASRLTSGGANEQFF
NA	TRBJ1-2	TRBV7-3	NA	TGTGCCAGCAGCTTAACCCGGGATCACGGCTACACCTTC	CASSLTRDHGYTF
NA	TRBJ2-1	TRBV18	medium-sized	TGTGCCAGCTCACCCAGGAGGGGGAATGAGCAGTTCTTC	CASSPRRGNEQFF
NA	TRBJ1-6	TRBV18	medium-sized	TGTGCCAGCTCCCAGAGGGGAGGGGGGAATAATTCACCCCTCCACTTT	CASSQRGGGNNSPLHF
NA	TRBJ1-1	TRBV20-1	many	TGCAGTGCTAGAGAGGGGGGCACCGGCACTGAAGCTTTCTTT	CSAREGGTGTEAFF
TRBD1	TRBJ1-1	TRBV11-2	medium-sized	TGTGCCAGCAGCGAACAGGGGGGAGCTGAAGCTTTCTTT	CASSEQGGAEAFF
NA	TRBJ1-2	TRBV24-1	NA	TGTGCCGAGAACTACCAGGGTTCCCCATCCTATGGCTACACCTTC	CAENYQGSPSYGYTF
NA	TRBJ1-5	TRBV6-6	medium-sized	TGTGCCAGCAGTTACTCGAGGGAGGGTCAGCCCCAGCATTTT	CASSYSREGQPQHF
TRBD1	TRBJ1-1	TRBV7-3	many	TGTGCCAGCAGCCCTTTCCCCCCAGTCTTCCCGGGACAGGCCTTGAACACTGAAGCTTTCTTT	CASSPFPPVFPGQALNTEAFF
TRBD1	TRBJ2-2	TRBV27	many	TGTGCCAGCAGTGATTCCTCGGACAGGGGAGTTACCGGGGAGCTGTTTTTT	CASSDSSDRGVTGELFF
TRBD1	TRBJ2-7	TRBV4-1	many	TGCGCCAGCAGCAACCGGGACAGGGCGACTGAGCAGTACTTC	CASSNRDRATEQYF
TRBD2	TRBJ2-7	TRBV10-3	many	TGTGCCATCACCGACTTAGGGACTAGCGGGACGTACGAGCAGTACTTC	CAITDLGTSGTYEQYF
NA	TRBJ2-7	TRBV10-2	many	TGCGCCAGCTGGACAGACGGCTCCTACGAGCAGTACTTC	CASWTDGSYEQYF
NA	TRBJ2-7	TRBV6-1	large	TGTGCCAGCAGTCAAACCCGAGGGGGTGTTGGGATGAACGAGCAGTACTTC	CASSQTRGGVGMNEQYF
NA	TRBJ2-7	TRBV6-1	medium-sized	TGTGCCAGCAGTATCGGGGGAATGTCCCAAGGGCAGTACTTC	CASSIGGMSQGQYF
NA	TRBJ1-3	TRBV6-5	large	TGTGCCAGCAGCCTTGGTGGGGGAAGTGGAAACACCATATATTTT	CASSLGGGSGNTIYF
TRBD1	TRBJ2-4	TRBV7-9	medium-sized	TGTGCCAGCAGCGCCGGGACAGGGAGCACCAAAAACATTCAGTACTTC	CASSAGTGSTKNIQYF
TRBD1	TRBJ2-1	TRBV30	many	TGTGCCTGGAGTGGACTGGGACAGGGTAAAAATGAGCAGTTCTTC	CAWSGLGQGKNEQFF
NA	TRBJ2-7	TRBV27	medium-sized	TGTGCCAGCAGTCCGCAGGCCCCTCTTCGCTACGAGCAGTACTTC	CASSPQAPLRYEQYF
TRBD1	TRBJ1-5	TRBV30	large	TGTGCCTGGAACCCGACAGGGGTGGGCAATCAGCCCCAGCATTTT	CAWNPTGVGNQPQHF
NA	TRBJ1-5	TRBV19	many	TGTGCCAGTAGTTCCAGACAGGCGGATCAGCCCCAGCATTTT	CASSSRQADQPQHF
NA	TRBJ1-1	TRBV6-1	medium-sized	TGTGCCAGTGGAATGGAGGGGAACACTGAAGCTTTCTTT	CASGMEGNTEAFF
NA	TRBJ1-2	TRBV14	many	TGTGCCAGCAGCCAAGCGCCTAACTATGGCTACACCTTC	CASSQAPNYGYTF
TRBD1	TRBJ2-2	TRBV10-3	large	TGTGCCATCAGTGGACAGGGTGGGACCGGGGAGCTGTTTTTT	CAISGQGGTGELFF
TRBD2	TRBJ2-1	TRBV4-1	few	TGCGCCAGCAGCCAACTAGCGGGTTCCTACAATGAGCAGTTCTTC	CASSQLAGSYNEQFF
NA	TRBJ2-1	TRBV18	medium-sized	TGTGCCAGCTCACCACCGGGAGACACCTACAATGAGCAGTTCTTC	CASSPPGDTYNEQFF
NA	TRBJ2-4	TRBV13	medium-sized	TGTGCCAGCAGGCACCGGGGTAATGAGGACAAAAACATTCAGTACTTC	CASRHRGNEDKNIQYF
NA	TRBJ2-7	TRBV20-1	many	TGCAGTGCCAAACTGTGGGATTTCGAGCAGTACTTC	CSAKLWDFEQYF
TRBD1	TRBJ1-4	TRBV30	medium-sized	TGTGCCTGGGAGGGACAGGGTAATGAAAAACTGTTTTTT	CAWEGQGNEKLFF
NA	TRBJ2-3	TRBV6-5	medium-sized	TGTGCCAGCAGTTACTCCTATGCGGGGGCTGCCACAGATACGCAGTATTTT	CASSYSYAGAATDTQYF
NA	TRBJ2-2	TRBV5-6	many	TGTGCCAGCAGCTTGTTCGGGGAGCTGTTTTTT	CASSLFGELFF
NA	TRBJ1-5	TRBV10-3	many	TGTGCCATCAGTGATCAGGGGAGCAATCAGCCCCAGCATTTT	CAISDQGSNQPQHF
NA	TRBJ2-6	TRBV19	large	TGTGCCAGTAGTTTCGGCGGAGGATCCTCTGGGGCCAACGTCCTGACTTTC	CASSFGGGSSGANVLTF
TRBD1	TRBJ1-2	TRBV6-5	once	TGTGCCAGCAGTTACTCGTCGACAGGGGACTATGGCTACACCTTC	CASSYSSTGDYGYTF
NA	TRBJ2-5	TRBV6-1	large	TGTGCCAGCAGTCAGGTCGGCACAAATCAAGAGACCCAGTACTTC	CASSQVGTNQETQYF
NA	TRBJ1-3	TRBV12-3/TRBV12-4	few	TGTGCCAGCAGCCTCGGGGGGACATCCTCTGGAAACACCATATATTTT	CASSLGGTSSGNTIYF
NA	TRBJ1-2	TRBV10-3	medium-sized	TGTGCCATCAATGGGGAGTCCTATGGCTACACCTTC	CAINGESYGYTF
NA	TRBJ2-7	TRBV19	medium-sized	TGTGCCAGTAGTAAACCAGGGAGACTAATCTACGAGCAGTACTTC	CASSKPGRLIYEQYF
NA	TRBJ1-2	TRBV13	medium-sized	TGTGCCAGCAGAGGGTGGGGGGACAACTATGGCTACACCTTC	CASRGWGDNYGYTF
TRBD1	TRBJ1-2	TRBV6-6	large	TGTGCCAGCACTCCCACAGGGGACTATGGCTACACCTTC	CASTPTGDYGYTF
NA	TRBJ2-7	TRBV7-9	medium-sized	TGTGCCAGCAGCTTAGATCAGGGAATGGCCCTCCCCAGCTCCTACGAGCAGTACTTC	CASSLDQGMALPSSYEQYF
TRBD2	TRBJ2-5	TRBV7-9	many	TGTGCCAGCAGCCCAGGACTAGCGGTGGCCACCGGGGACCAGTACTTC	CASSPGLAVATGDQYF
NA	TRBJ2-7	TRBV6-1	large	TGTGCCAGCAGTGAAGTAGCCACTTACTACGAGCAGTACTTC	CASSEVATYYEQYF